The present entry profiles one T cell receptor (beta chain) with its context. Its matching antigen is unknown. Germline CDR1 reads SGHRS; CDR2 reads YFSETQ. J gave up 4 bases and V 4 bases, and 8 bases lay outside the gene matches. The CDR3 has 16 amino acids. TCRdb's copy holds only in-frame clones and misses some; the assay was immunoSEQ multiplex PCR. This table holds 200,000 to 250,000 clones, around nine tenths found once. The data originate from a study of cytomegalovirus exposure and HLA in healthy donors. The study, taken as a whole, reports: Under in vitro conditions, a few CMV-associated chains were confirmed as specific for CMV antigens.

The chain couples TRBV5-1 to TRBJ2-6; 7 bases match TRBD2. The TCR originated in a woman aged 18-29 years in good health and CMV-seropositive. Sequenced input: PBMCs. The CDR3 DNA sequence: TGCGCCAGCAGCCCTAAGTCGGGGGGAGGGGCCAACGTCCTGACTTTC. Translating gives CASSPKSGGGANVLTF.